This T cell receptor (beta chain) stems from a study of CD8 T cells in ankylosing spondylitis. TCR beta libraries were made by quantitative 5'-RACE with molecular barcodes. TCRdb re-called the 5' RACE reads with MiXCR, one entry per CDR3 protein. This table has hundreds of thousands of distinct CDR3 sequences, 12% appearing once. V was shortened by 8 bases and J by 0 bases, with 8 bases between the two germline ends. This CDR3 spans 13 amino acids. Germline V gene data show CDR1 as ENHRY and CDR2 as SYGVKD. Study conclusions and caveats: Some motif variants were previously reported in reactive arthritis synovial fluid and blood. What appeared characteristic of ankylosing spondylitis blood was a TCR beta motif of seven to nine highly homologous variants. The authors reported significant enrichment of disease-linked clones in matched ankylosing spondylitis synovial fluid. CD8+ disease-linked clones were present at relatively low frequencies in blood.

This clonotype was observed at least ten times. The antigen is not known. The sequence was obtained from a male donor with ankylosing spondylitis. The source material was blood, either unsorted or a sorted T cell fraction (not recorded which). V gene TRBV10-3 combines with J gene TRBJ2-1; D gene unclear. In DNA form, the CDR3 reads TGTGCCATCTGGGAAAGCTCCTACAATGAGCAGTTCTTC. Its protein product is CAIWESSYNEQFF.